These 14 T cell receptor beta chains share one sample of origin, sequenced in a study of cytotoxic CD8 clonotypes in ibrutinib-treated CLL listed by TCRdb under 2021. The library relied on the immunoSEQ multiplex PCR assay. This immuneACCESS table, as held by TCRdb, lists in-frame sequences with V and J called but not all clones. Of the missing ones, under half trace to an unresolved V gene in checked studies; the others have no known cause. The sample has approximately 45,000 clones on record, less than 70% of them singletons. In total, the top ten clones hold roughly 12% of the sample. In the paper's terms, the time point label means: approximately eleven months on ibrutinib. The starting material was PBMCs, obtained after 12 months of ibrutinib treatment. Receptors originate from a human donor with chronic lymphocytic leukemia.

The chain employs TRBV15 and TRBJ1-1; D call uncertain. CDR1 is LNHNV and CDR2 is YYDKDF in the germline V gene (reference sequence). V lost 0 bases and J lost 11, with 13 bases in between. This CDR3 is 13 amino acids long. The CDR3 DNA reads TGTGCCACCAGCAGAGAAGTCATCGGGCCGGCTTTCTTT. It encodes CATSREVIGPAFF. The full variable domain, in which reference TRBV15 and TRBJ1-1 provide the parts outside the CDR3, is DAMVIQNPRYQVTQFGKPVTLSCSQTLNHNVMYWYQQKSSQAPKLLFHYYDKDFNNEADTPDNFQSRRPNTSFCFLDIRSPGLGDTAMYLCATSREVIGPAFFGQGTRLTVV.

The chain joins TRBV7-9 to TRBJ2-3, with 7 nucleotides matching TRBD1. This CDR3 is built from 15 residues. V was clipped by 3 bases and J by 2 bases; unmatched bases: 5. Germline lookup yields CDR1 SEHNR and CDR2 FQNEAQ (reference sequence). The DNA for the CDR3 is TGTGCCAGCAGCTTCGGGGACAGTTCCACAGATACGCAGTATTTT. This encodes CASSFGDSSTDTQYF.

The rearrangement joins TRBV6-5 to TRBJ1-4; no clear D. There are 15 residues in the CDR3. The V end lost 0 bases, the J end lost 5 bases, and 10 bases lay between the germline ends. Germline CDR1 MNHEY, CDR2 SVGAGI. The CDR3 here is CASSYSGPLNEKLFF. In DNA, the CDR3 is TGTGCCAGCAGTTACTCAGGGCCCCTCAATGAAAAACTGTTTTTT.

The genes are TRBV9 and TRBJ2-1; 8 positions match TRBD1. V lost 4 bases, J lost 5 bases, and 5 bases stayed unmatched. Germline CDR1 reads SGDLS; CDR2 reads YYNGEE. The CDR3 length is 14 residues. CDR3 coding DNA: TGTGCCAGCAGCCCAGGACAGGGAAACAATGAGCAGTTCTTC. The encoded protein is CASSPGQGNNEQFF.

The CDR3 DNA reads TGCAGCGTAGCTCCCGACACCTCCACCTCGTCCCAGCATTTT. Translated, it gives CSVAPDTSTSSQHF. The rearrangement uses TRBV29-1 and TRBJ1-5; D is ambiguous. Looked up from germline, CDR1 is SQVTM and CDR2 is ANQGSEA. Trimming stripped 6 bases from V and 11 bases from J, with 23 bases between. The CDR3 length is 14 residues.

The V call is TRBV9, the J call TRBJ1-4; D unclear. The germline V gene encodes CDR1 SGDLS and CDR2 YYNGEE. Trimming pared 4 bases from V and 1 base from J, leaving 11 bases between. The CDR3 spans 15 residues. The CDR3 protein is CASSPQALTNEKLFF. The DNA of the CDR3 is TGTGCCAGCAGCCCGCAGGCTTTAACTAATGAAAAACTGTTTTTT.

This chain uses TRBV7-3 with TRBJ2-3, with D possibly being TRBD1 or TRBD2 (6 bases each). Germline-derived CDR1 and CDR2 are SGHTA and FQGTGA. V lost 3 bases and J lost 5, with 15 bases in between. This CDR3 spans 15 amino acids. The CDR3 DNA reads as TGTGCCAGCAGCTTCGGGACAACCGGGGGAGATACGCAGTATTTT. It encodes CASSFGTTGGDTQYF.

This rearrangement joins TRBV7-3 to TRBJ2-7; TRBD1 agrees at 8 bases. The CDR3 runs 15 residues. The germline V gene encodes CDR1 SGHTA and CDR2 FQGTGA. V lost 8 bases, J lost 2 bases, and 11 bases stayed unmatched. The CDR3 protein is CASGSFVTGAYEQYF. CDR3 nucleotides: TGTGCCAGCGGATCCTTCGTGACAGGGGCCTACGAGCAGTACTTC.

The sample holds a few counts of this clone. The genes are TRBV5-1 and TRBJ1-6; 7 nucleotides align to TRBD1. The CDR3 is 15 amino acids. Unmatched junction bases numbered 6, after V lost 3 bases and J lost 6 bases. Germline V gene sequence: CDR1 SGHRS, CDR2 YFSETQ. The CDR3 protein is CASSSTTGTNSPLHF. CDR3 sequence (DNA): TGCGCCAGCAGCTCGACGACAGGGACTAATTCACCCCTCCACTTT.

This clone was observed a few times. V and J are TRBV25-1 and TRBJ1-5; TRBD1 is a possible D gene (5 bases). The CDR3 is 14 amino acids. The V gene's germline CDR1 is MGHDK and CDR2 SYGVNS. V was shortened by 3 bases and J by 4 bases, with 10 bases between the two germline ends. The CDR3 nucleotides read TGTGCCAGCAGTGACAGGGCCCTAAATCAGCCCCAGCATTTT. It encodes CASSDRALNQPQHF.

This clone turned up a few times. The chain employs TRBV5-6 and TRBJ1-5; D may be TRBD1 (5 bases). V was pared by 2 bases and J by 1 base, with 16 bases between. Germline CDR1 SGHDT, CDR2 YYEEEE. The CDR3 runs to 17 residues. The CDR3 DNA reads TGTGCCAGCAGCTTCGGCGCAGGGTCGGTAAGCAATCAGCCCCAGCATTTT. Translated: CASSFGAGSVSNQPQHF.

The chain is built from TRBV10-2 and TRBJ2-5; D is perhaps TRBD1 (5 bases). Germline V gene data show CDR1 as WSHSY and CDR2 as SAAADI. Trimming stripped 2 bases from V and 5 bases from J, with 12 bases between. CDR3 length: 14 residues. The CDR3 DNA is TGCGCCAGCAGTGAGCCAGGGCTGGGGGAGACCCAGTACTTC. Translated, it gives CASSEPGLGETQYF.

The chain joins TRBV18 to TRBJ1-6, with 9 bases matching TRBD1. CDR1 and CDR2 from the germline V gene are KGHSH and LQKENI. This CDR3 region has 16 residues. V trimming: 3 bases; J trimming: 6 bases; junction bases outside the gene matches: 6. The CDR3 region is CASSPARDRVNSPLHF. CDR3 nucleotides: TGTGCCAGCTCACCTGCGCGGGACAGGGTTAATTCACCCCTCCACTTT.

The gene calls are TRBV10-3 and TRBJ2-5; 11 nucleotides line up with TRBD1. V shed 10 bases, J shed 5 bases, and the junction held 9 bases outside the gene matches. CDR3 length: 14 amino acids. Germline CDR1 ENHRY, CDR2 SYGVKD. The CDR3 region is CASVPGQGVETQYF. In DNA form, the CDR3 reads TGTGCCAGCGTCCCGGGACAGGGGGTTGAGACCCAGTACTTC.